This T cell receptor (beta chain) comes out of a study of cytomegalovirus exposure and HLA in healthy donors. Study conclusions and caveats: Most sequenced TCRs were rare (though some public TCRs occurred in many donors). Cytomegalovirus association was listed for about 170 TCR beta chains. A reported reduction in N-insertions relative to the approximately 640-donor mean was seen in an Asian-associated ancestry cluster in a later analysis.

About this clone itself: Its antigen is not known.

The PCR employed 60 Vbeta primers together with 13 Jbeta primers. Profiled with immunoSEQ multiplex PCR; TCRdb holds only in-frame clones, not every one. The table has about 160,000 clones, more than 65% seen once. Source material: PBMCs. The clonotype originates from a young man in good health and CMV-seropositive.

DNA of the CDR3: TGTGCCAGCAGTTACGGGGCAGGGGAGGGCACTGAAGCTTTCTTT. Translation: CASSYGAGEGTEAFF. The V and J genes are TRBV6-5 and TRBJ1-1; TRBD1 is a possible D gene (6 bases). V shed 2 bases and J shed 4 bases, with 14 bases lying between them. The CDR3 totals 15 residues. CDR1 is MNHEY and CDR2 is SVGAGI in the germline V gene.